These 16 T cell receptor beta chains came from one sample sequenced in a study of blood T cell repertoires in COVID-19. Assay: immunoSEQ multiplex PCR; the TCRdb copy retains only in-frame clones and omits some. The sample holds 130,000 or so clones, 85% to 90% seen once. The specimen was peripheral blood. The receptors were gathered from a man between 60 and 70 years old with acute or convalescent COVID-19.

The chain joins TRBV9 to TRBJ2-7; D is perhaps TRBD1 (5 bases). This CDR3 is 16 amino acids long. Germline-derived CDR1 and CDR2 are SGDLS and YYNGEE. The V end was cut by 0 bases, the J end by 5 bases, with 18 bases between. CDR3 protein: CASSVDLDAGWNEQYF. CDR3 DNA sequence: TGTGCCAGCAGCGTAGACCTGGATGCAGGGTGGAACGAGCAGTACTTC.

The chain is built from TRBV15 and TRBJ2-7; TRBD2 matches at 9 bases. V trimming: 1 base; J trimming: 2 bases; junction bases outside the gene matches: 3. This CDR3 region has 15 residues. Looked up from germline, CDR1 is LNHNV and CDR2 is YYDKDF (reference sequence). DNA of the CDR3: TGTGCCACCAGCAGAGGGACTAGCGAAACCTACGAGCAGTACTTC. It yields the protein CATSRGTSETYEQYF.

This clone has more than one count but fewer than ten. V usage is TRBV7-2 and J usage is TRBJ2-1; D is perhaps TRBD2 (5 bases). CDR1 is SGHTA and CDR2 is FQGNSA in the germline V gene. The length of the CDR3 is 16 residues. V was shortened by 3 bases and J by 0 bases, with 12 bases between the two germline ends. DNA for the CDR3: TGTGCCAGCAGCTTGCCCGGTGGGAGCTCCTACAATGAGCAGTTCTTC. Translation: CASSLPGGSSYNEQFF. The full variable domain, rest sourced from reference TRBV7-2 and TRBJ2-1, is GAGVSQSPSNKVTEKGKDVELRCDPISGHTALYWYRQSLGQGLEFLIYFQGNSAPDKSGLPSDRFSAERTGGSVSTLTIQRTQQEDSAVYLCASSLPGGSSYNEQFFGPGTRLTVL.

The chain uses TRBV5-1 and TRBJ1-1; 8 bases map to TRBD1. Germline V gives CDR1 SGHRS, CDR2 YFSETQ. The CDR3 consists of 15 residues. The ends lost 4 bases at V and 4 bases at J; junction bases unmatched: 9. The CDR3 region has the DNA TGCGCCAGCAGCCGCGACTCAACAGGGGGCACTGAAGCTTTCTTT. Amino acids: CASSRDSTGGTEAFF.

V gene TRBV4-3 combines with J gene TRBJ2-5; maybe TRBD2 (5 bases). V lost 0 bases and J 1 base, leaving 9 bases between the germline ends. Germline V lookup: CDR1 LGHNA, CDR2 YSLEER. The CDR3 runs to 15 residues. The chain's CDR3 is CASSQDWRAQETQYF. Written as DNA, the CDR3 is TGCGCCAGCAGCCAAGATTGGCGGGCCCAAGAGACCCAGTACTTC.

The J gene is TRBJ2-3, the V gene TRBV4-1; perhaps TRBD2 as D (6 bases). V was cut by 1 base and J by 5 bases, with 22 bases left in between. The CDR3 has 18 residues. Germline CDR1 reads MGHRA; CDR2 reads YSYEKL. The CDR3 coding sequence is TGCGCCAGCAGCCAAGGTATTACCGGGACTTACCCCTTAGATACGCAGTATTTT. Its protein product is CASSQGITGTYPLDTQYF.

The chain joins TRBV5-1 to TRBJ2-2, with a tentative D call TRBD2 (6 bases). The CDR3 contains 15 residues. The V gene lost 2 bases and the J gene lost 6 bases, with 14 bases spanning the gap. Germline V gene lookup returns CDR1 SGHRS and CDR2 YFSETQ. The CDR3 DNA reads TGCGCCAGCAGCTTCCAGGGAGGTGGTGCCGGGGAGCTGTTTTTT. Its protein product is CASSFQGGGAGELFF.

The V and J genes are TRBV28 and TRBJ1-6; TRBD1 aligns across 8 bases. The CDR3 is made up of 14 amino acids. CDR1 MDHEN and CDR2 SYDVKM come from the germline V gene. The ends lost 5 bases at V and 5 bases at J; junction bases unmatched: 2. CDR3 residues: CASSVTGDNSPLHF. The CDR3 coding sequence is TGTGCCAGCAGTGTGACAGGGGATAATTCACCCCTCCACTTT.

This chain joins TRBV7-9 and TRBJ2-3, with D tentatively TRBD2 (6 bases). The V end lost 7 bases, the J end lost 3 bases, and 8 bases lay between the germline ends. The CDR3 totals 12 residues. Germline CDR1 SEHNR, CDR2 FQNEAQ (reference sequence). The chain's CDR3 is CASNGGTDTQYF. Written as DNA, the CDR3 is TGTGCCAGCAACGGGGGAACAGATACGCAGTATTTT.

This clone occurred once. The chain couples TRBV3-1 (or the pseudogene TRBV3-2) to TRBJ2-5; TRBD2 is a possible D gene (6 bases). The CDR3 totals 15 residues. Deletions cut 0 bases from V and 1 base from J, with 9 bases between. Germline V CDR1 and CDR2: LGHDT, YNNKEL (reference sequence). CDR3 bases: TGTGCCAGCAGCCAAGATGCGGGGATCCAAGAGACCCAGTACTTC. Amino acid sequence: CASSQDAGIQETQYF.

Only a few counts were recorded for this clone. V usage is TRBV29-1 and J usage is TRBJ1-2; possibly TRBD1 for D (6 bases). Germline V gene data show CDR1 as SQVTM and CDR2 as ANQGSEA. The CDR3 totals 14 residues. V dropped 4 bases and J dropped 8 bases, with 20 bases sitting between them. CDR3 in amino acids: CSVGQIQGPGGYTF. CDR3 nucleotide sequence: TGCAGCGTTGGCCAAATACAGGGTCCGGGAGGCTACACCTTC.

V and J are TRBV27 and TRBJ2-7, with D uncertain. Germline V gene sequence: CDR1 MNHEY, CDR2 SMNVEV (reference sequence). Trimming pared 5 bases from V and 2 bases from J, leaving 19 bases between. The CDR3 spans 16 residues. The CDR3 region has the DNA TGTGCCAGCAGTCGTACGGTTGAAAGATCTGCCTACGAGCAGTACTTC. Translated: CASSRTVERSAYEQYF.

The rearrangement joins TRBV28 to TRBJ2-5; D is possibly TRBD1 (6 bases). The CDR3 contains 14 residues. Trimming pared 4 bases from V and 5 bases from J, leaving 14 bases between. The germline V gene encodes CDR1 MDHEN and CDR2 SYDVKM. In DNA, the CDR3 is TGTGCCAGCAGTTCCATACAGGGAAGGGAGACCCAGTACTTC. Translation: CASSSIQGRETQYF.

This clone has a single count. The chain links TRBV19 to TRBJ1-1, with D perhaps TRBD1 (5 bases). The CDR3 runs 16 residues. The V and J ends lost 4 bases and 5 bases respectively, with 20 bases between them. Germline V gives CDR1 LNHDA, CDR2 SQIVND (reference sequence). CDR3 loop: CASSTGVGWPDTEAFF. Written as DNA, the CDR3 is TGTGCCAGTAGTACGGGGGTGGGGTGGCCGGATACTGAAGCTTTCTTT.

The genes are TRBV7-2 and TRBJ1-5, with no clear D. Trimming stripped 3 bases from V and 6 bases from J, with 12 bases between. Germline V gene sequence: CDR1 SGHTA, CDR2 FQGNSA. The CDR3 covers 14 residues. The CDR3 reads CASSLPTDGQPQHF. The CDR3 DNA reads as TGTGCCAGCAGCTTGCCTACAGACGGTCAGCCCCAGCATTTT.

This clone was counted between two and nine times. The chain couples TRBV28 to TRBJ2-7; D gene ambiguous. The V gene's germline CDR1 is MDHEN and CDR2 SYDVKM. The CDR3 consists of 12 residues. The V end was cut by 2 bases, the J end by 6 bases, with 8 bases between. The DNA for the CDR3 is TGTGCCAGCAGTTTAAGTGGGCTCGAGCAGTACTTC. Its translation: CASSLSGLEQYF.